This entry is about one TCR beta chain. Its specificity is unknown. The data belong to a study of persistence of HIV-infected CD4 T cells. General study results and limits: TCR oligoclonality correlated with proviral oligoclonality in the same sorted populations.

Cells were stimulated nonspecifically with anti-CD3/anti-CD28 magnetic beads. Responding CD4+ T cells were sorted by upregulation of both CD40 ligand and CD69. For at least 4 years, plasma HIV-1 RNA was undetectable (<50 copies/mL). Inclusion required CMV-positive serology and CD4+ counts above 400 cells/uL. This CDR3 has 10 residues. The germline V gene encodes CDR1 DFQATT and CDR2 SNEGSKA (reference sequence). Trimming pared 1 base from V and 6 bases from J, leaving 3 bases between. This was the immunoSEQ version 4 assay in survey mode. The protocol was immunoSEQ multiplex PCR, while the TCRdb copy is restricted to in-frame clones and leaves out a portion. The sample comprises some 41,000 clones, about 91% of which are singletons, and under 1.5% rests with the top ten.

The sequence derives from an adult man with HIV who was CMV-seropositive. V is TRBV20-1 and J is TRBJ1-1; D ambiguous. Sequencing used CD4+ T cells sorted from PBMCs after roughly 18-hour stimulation, obtained from a patient who received antiretroviral therapy. In nucleotides, the CDR3 is TGCAGTGCTAGAGTCTCTGAAGCTTTCTTT. Translation: CSARVSEAFF.